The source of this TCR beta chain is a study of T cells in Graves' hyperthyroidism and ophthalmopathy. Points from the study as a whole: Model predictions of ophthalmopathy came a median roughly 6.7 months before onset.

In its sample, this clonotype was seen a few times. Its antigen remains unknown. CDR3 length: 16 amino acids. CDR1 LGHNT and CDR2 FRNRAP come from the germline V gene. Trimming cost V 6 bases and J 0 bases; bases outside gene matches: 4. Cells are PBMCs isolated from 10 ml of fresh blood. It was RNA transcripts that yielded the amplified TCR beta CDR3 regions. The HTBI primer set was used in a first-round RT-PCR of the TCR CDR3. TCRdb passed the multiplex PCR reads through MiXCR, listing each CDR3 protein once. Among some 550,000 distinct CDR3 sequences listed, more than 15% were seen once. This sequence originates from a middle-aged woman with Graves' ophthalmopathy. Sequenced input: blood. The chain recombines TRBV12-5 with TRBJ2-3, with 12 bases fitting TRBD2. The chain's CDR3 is CASGPGTSGSTDTQYF. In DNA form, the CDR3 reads TGTGCTAGTGGACCAGGGACTAGCGGGAGCACAGATACGCAGTATTTT.